This T cell receptor beta chain came from a study of neurological immune-mediated disorders. Noted time point: longitudinal time-point 3. In Maryland, USA, blood bank volunteers were the healthy controls. Germline V CDR1 and CDR2: SEHNR, FQNEAQ (reference sequence). The CDR3 covers 14 residues. V was pared by 1 base and J by 0 bases, with 7 bases between. 5'RACE generated cDNA with 10-nucleotide random UMIs. TCRdb ran MiXCR on the 5' RACE reads and lists one entry per CDR3 protein. The sample shows roughly 53,000 distinct CDR3 sequences, roughly 8.8% of them seen only once. This clonotype has at least ten counts.

The V call is TRBV7-9, the J call TRBJ2-7; D unclear. The TCR comes from a woman in her thirties or forties in good health. Sequences were obtained from PBMCs. CDR3 coding DNA: TGTGCCAGCAGCTTAGTGGAGAGCTCCTACGAGCAGTACTTC. It encodes CASSLVESSYEQYF. Using reference TRBV7-9 and TRBJ2-7 for the parts outside the CDR3, the full variable domain is DTGVSQNPRHKITKRGQNVTFRCDPISEHNRLYWYRQTLGQGPEFLTYFQNEAQLEKSRLLSDRFSAERPKGSFSTLEIQRTEQGDSAMYLCASSLVESSYEQYFGPGTRLTVT.